This is a list of T cell receptor beta chains from one sample in a study of cytomegalovirus exposure and HLA in healthy donors. Here immunoSEQ multiplex PCR was the method, and the copy in TCRdb shows in-frame clones only, minus some. The sample has fewer than 250,000 clones; 70% to 85% are singletons. Sequenced: PBMCs. These receptors all come from a male donor in good health and CMV-seronegative. Both conserved end residues are part of each CDR3. The D gene is left open where the match is weak. Not every row has a clone size; where given, it reads once, few, many or a size class.

D gene	J gene	clone size	CDR3 length	V gene	CDR3 protein	CDR3 DNA
-	TRBJ2-7	-	13	TRBV7-9	CASSLGTPYEQYF	TGTGCCAGCAGCTTAGGCACACCTTACGAACAGTACTTC
TRBD2	TRBJ2-1	-	18	TRBV19	CASSRTSGSISSYNEQFF	TGTGCCAGTAGCCGGACTAGCGGATCGATTAGCTCCTACAATGAGCAGTTCTTC
TRBD1	TRBJ1-2	-	13	TRBV27	CASSRRDSLGYTF	TGTGCCAGCAGTCGGAGGGACAGTCTTGGCTACACCTTC
TRBD1	TRBJ2-7	-	14	TRBV7-9	CASSSRQGKDEQYF	TGTGCCAGCAGCTCCCGACAGGGGAAGGACGAGCAGTACTTC
-	TRBJ1-4	once	15	TRBV2	CASSEAVDPGEKLFF	TGTGCCAGCAGTGAAGCCGTGGATCCGGGGGAAAAACTGTTTTTT
TRBD1	TRBJ1-1	-	14	TRBV19	CASRTGTGNTEAFF	TGTGCCAGTAGAACCGGGACAGGGAACACTGAAGCTTTCTTT
-	TRBJ2-5	-	14	TRBV6-1	CASRADSPQETQYF	TGTGCCAGCAGAGCGGACAGCCCCCAAGAGACCCAGTACTTC
-	TRBJ2-7	-	16	TRBV7-9	CSSSREPGLPIFEQYF	TGTTCCAGCAGCCGGGAGCCGGGACTCCCTATTTTCGAGCAGTACTTC
TRBD2	TRBJ2-7	-	14	TRBV2	CASSGEGSIYEQYF	TGTGCCAGCAGTGGGGAGGGGTCGATCTACGAGCAGTACTTC
TRBD2	TRBJ2-3	-	15	TRBV9	CASSDPGGYTDTQYF	TGTGCCAGCAGCGACCCGGGAGGGTACACAGATACGCAGTATTTT
TRBD1	TRBJ2-3	-	15	TRBV5-1	CASSVQGLGTDTQYF	TGCGCCAGCAGTGTACAGGGGCTGGGCACAGATACGCAGTATTTT
TRBD2	TRBJ2-5	-	18	TRBV18	CASSPENRTSGSEETQYF	TGTGCCAGCTCCCCGGAAAATAGGACTAGCGGCTCCGAAGAGACCCAGTACTTC
TRBD2	TRBJ2-7	-	14	TRBV6-1	CASSRLAGPYEQYF	TGTGCCAGCAGCCGACTAGCGGGACCTTACGAGCAGTACTTC
-	TRBJ1-4	few	15	TRBV5-1	CASSLVSPANEKLFF	TGCGCCAGCAGCTTGGTTTCCCCTGCTAATGAAAAACTGTTTTTT
TRBD2	TRBJ2-1	-	17	TRBV7-8	CASSLIGSGSSYNEQFF	TGTGCCAGCAGCTTAATTGGGAGCGGGAGCTCCTACAATGAGCAGTTCTTC
TRBD2	TRBJ2-5	-	16	TRBV30	CAWGGDVSSRAETQYF	TGTGCCTGGGGGGGGGATGTAAGTTCTCGAGCAGAGACCCAGTACTTC
-	TRBJ1-2	-	13	TRBV19	CASSPGLPNGYTF	TGTGCCAGTAGTCCCGGACTGCCGAATGGCTACACCTTC
-	TRBJ2-7	once	17	TRBV9	CASSTHRSSGILYEQYF	TGTGCCAGCAGCACCCATCGGTCTTCGGGGATACTCTACGAGCAGTACTTC
-	TRBJ2-1	-	17	TRBV4-1	CASSQGAGSGSYNEQFF	TGCGCCAGCAGCCAAGGAGCCGGGAGTGGGTCCTACAATGAGCAGTTCTTC
TRBD1	TRBJ1-5	few	14	TRBV27	CASGQGRAIEPQHF	TGTGCCAGTGGACAGGGACGCGCAATCGAGCCCCAGCATTTT
-	TRBJ2-1	-	15	TRBV6-5	CASSYSDSSYNEQFF	TGTGCCAGCAGTTACTCCGATAGCTCCTACAATGAGCAGTTCTTC
TRBD1	TRBJ2-1	-	14	TRBV14	CASSQATGGDEQFF	TGTGCCAGCAGCCAAGCGACAGGGGGCGATGAGCAGTTCTTC
-	TRBJ2-5	-	15	TRBV7-8	CASSPRSQGQETQYF	TGTGCCAGCAGCCCGAGAAGTCAGGGCCAAGAGACCCAGTACTTC
TRBD1	TRBJ1-3	-	13	TRBV29-1	CSVGGQGGNTIYF	TGCAGCGTTGGGGGACAGGGGGGAAACACCATATATTTT
-	TRBJ1-2	-	15	TRBV9	CASSPGGLRPYGYTF	TGTGCCAGCAGCCCCGGCGGACTCCGCCCCTATGGCTACACCTTC
TRBD1	TRBJ2-7	-	17	TRBV9	CASSPPTGQEGSYEQYF	TGTGCCAGCAGCCCCCCGACAGGGCAAGAAGGGTCCTACGAGCAGTACTTC
TRBD1	TRBJ1-5	-	13	TRBV19	CASGDRPDQPQHF	TGTGCCAGTGGGGACAGACCAGATCAGCCCCAGCATTTT
-	TRBJ1-5	few	17	TRBV2	CATTKKETGPSDQPQHF	TGTGCCACCACGAAAAAGGAGACAGGACCTTCGGATCAGCCCCAGCATTTT
-	TRBJ1-1	-	12	TRBV19	CASMGQRAEAFF	TGTGCCAGTATGGGACAAAGGGCTGAAGCTTTCTTT
TRBD1	TRBJ1-5	-	14	TRBV19	CASRKTGTEQPQHF	TGTGCCAGTAGGAAGACAGGGACGGAACAGCCCCAGCATTTT
TRBD1	TRBJ2-7	few	15	TRBV28	CASSLGGQGNYEQYF	TGTGCCAGCAGTTTAGGGGGACAGGGCAACTACGAGCAGTACTTC
-	TRBJ1-5	once	12	TRBV7-9	CASSLGDQPQHF	TGTGCCAGCAGCTTGGGAGATCAGCCCCAGCATTTT
TRBD2	TRBJ2-3	-	14	TRBV11-3	CASSPTSGTDTQYF	TGTGCCAGCAGCCCAACTAGCGGCACAGATACGCAGTATTTT
TRBD1	TRBJ1-5	once	17	TRBV6-1	CASSVKGQGYFNQPQHF	TGTGCCAGCAGTGTAAAAGGACAGGGCTATTTCAATCAGCCCCAGCATTTT
-	TRBJ2-2	-	17	TRBV28	CASSLNSAGKNTGELFF	TGTGCCAGCAGTTTAAATAGTGCAGGAAAGAACACCGGGGAGCTGTTTTTT
-	TRBJ2-5	-	14	TRBV19	CASSIFLTQETQYF	TGTGCCAGTAGTATATTTCTAACTCAAGAGACCCAGTACTTC
-	TRBJ2-1	-	15	TRBV7-9	CASSLTVVGGNEQFF	TGTGCCAGCAGCTTAACCGTAGTCGGGGGCAATGAGCAGTTCTTC
-	TRBJ2-5	few	14	TRBV5-4	CASSSYYRQETQYF	TGTGCCAGCAGTTCTTACTACAGGCAAGAGACCCAGTACTTC
-	TRBJ1-1	-	14	TRBV6-6	CASSRQMRNTEAFF	TGTGCCAGCAGCCGACAGATGAGGAACACTGAAGCTTTCTTT
-	TRBJ1-4	-	16	TRBV7-9	CSSSSLRQAQDEKLFF	TGTTCCAGCAGCTCCCTACGACAGGCCCAAGATGAAAAACTGTTTTTT
TRBD1	TRBJ1-2	few	15	TRBV5-1	CASSYETGANYGYTF	TGCGCCAGCAGCTACGAGACAGGGGCTAACTATGGCTACACCTTC
-	TRBJ2-7	-	14	TRBV19	CASSKVASGYEQYF	TGTGCCAGTAGTAAGGTGGCGAGCGGATACGAGCAGTACTTC
-	TRBJ2-2	-	13	TRBV28	CAIPGQNTGELFF	TGTGCCATCCCGGGACAAAACACCGGGGAGCTGTTTTTT
-	TRBJ1-1	-	13	TRBV19	CASSIGGNTEAFF	TGTGCCAGTAGTATAGGCGGGAACACTGAAGCTTTCTTT
TRBD2	TRBJ2-1	-	15	TRBV27	CASSFFTSGNNEQFF	TGTGCCAGCAGTTTCTTCACTAGCGGTAACAATGAGCAGTTCTTC
TRBD2	TRBJ2-5	once	15	TRBV7-2	CASSQIAGGRETQYF	TGTGCCAGCAGTCAAATTGCGGGCGGGAGAGAGACCCAGTACTTC
-	TRBJ1-1	few	15	TRBV27	CASSPPPWQVTEAFF	TGTGCCAGCAGCCCGCCCCCTTGGCAGGTGACTGAAGCTTTCTTT
TRBD1	TRBJ1-5	-	13	TRBV2	CASATGLNQPQHF	TGTGCCAGCGCGACAGGGCTCAATCAGCCCCAGCATTTT
-	TRBJ1-5	-	13	TRBV27	CASSFRRDQPQHF	TGTGCCAGCAGTTTCAGACGGGATCAGCCCCAGCATTTT
-	TRBJ1-2	-	15	TRBV25-1	CASRDQRNLNYGYTF	TGTGCCAGCAGAGACCAGAGGAATCTTAACTATGGCTACACCTTC
TRBD1	TRBJ2-6	-	17	TRBV18	CASSPGDRGSGANVLTF	TGTGCCAGCTCACCAGGCGACAGGGGTTCCGGGGCCAACGTCCTGACTTTC
TRBD1	TRBJ2-3	-	15	TRBV28	CASSTRDRGADTQYF	TGTGCCAGCAGCACCCGGGACAGGGGCGCAGATACGCAGTATTTT
-	TRBJ2-7	-	12	TRBV28	CAAQGSLYEQYF	TGTGCCGCGCAGGGATCCTTATACGAGCAGTACTTC
-	TRBJ2-6	-	15	TRBV6-5	CASSSPGSGANVLTF	TGTGCCAGCAGTTCTCCAGGGTCTGGGGCCAACGTCCTGACTTTC
TRBD2	TRBJ2-3	-	17	TRBV5-1	CASSLGRLASTTDTQYF	TGCGCCAGCAGCTTGGGTCGACTAGCGAGTACCACAGATACGCAGTATTTT
TRBD2	TRBJ2-7	-	16	TRBV6-5	CASSYGTLAGAYEQYF	TGTGCCAGCAGTTACGGGACCCTAGCGGGAGCTTACGAGCAGTACTTC